These T cell receptor beta chains were read from a single sample in a study of blood T cell repertoires in COVID-19. This table comes from immunoSEQ multiplex PCR, and its TCRdb copy is limited to in-frame clones, with some not included. Among about 92,000 clones listed, 80% were seen once. What was sequenced was peripheral blood. The receptor set was obtained from a woman aged 70-85 years with acute or convalescent COVID-19. The CDR3 runs from the conserved cysteine through the conserved F or W. The D gene is left open where the match is weak. Size tells how often a clone was seen (once, few, many) or the class of an expanded clone, and some rows leave it out.

>-|TRBJ1-1|TRBV28|15|-
TGTGCCAGCAGTTTACCCGGTAGGAGGAACACTGAAGCTTTCTTT
CASSLPGRRNTEAFF
>once|TRBJ2-1|TRBV7-2|12|TRBD1
TGTGCCAGCAGAAACAGGGGTTGGGAGCAGTTCTTC
CASRNRGWEQFF
>-|TRBJ2-7|TRBV7-9|13|-
TGTGCCAGCAGCTTAGGCGGGTACTACGAGCAGTACTTC
CASSLGGYYEQYF
>few|TRBJ1-1|TRBV27|13|-
TGTGCCAGCAGTCCACTAGAACGGACTGAAGCTTTCTTT
CASSPLERTEAFF
>few|TRBJ1-2|TRBV24-1|13|-
TGTGCCACCAGTGACCTGGGAGGGTATGGCTACACCTTC
CATSDLGGYGYTF
>-|TRBJ2-5|TRBV6-5|14|-
TGTGCCAGCAGCGCCGCCGGGGAGAAAGAGACCCAGTACTTC
CASSAAGEKETQYF
>-|TRBJ2-1|TRBV9|14|-
TGTGCCAGCAGCGTAGGGGACACTTACAATGAGCAGTTCTTC
CASSVGDTYNEQFF
>-|TRBJ2-3|TRBV6-1|16|TRBD2
TGTGCCAGCAGGGAAATAGCGGGAGGGAGCACAGATACGCAGTATTTT
CASREIAGGSTDTQYF
>-|TRBJ2-3|TRBV5-4|13|-
TGTGCCAGCAGCTTGCGCAAGAGCGGGACGCAGTATTTT
CASSLRKSGTQYF
>-|TRBJ2-7|TRBV10-3|13|TRBD1
TGTGCCATCAGTGAGGGACAGGGGAACGAGCAGTACTTC
CAISEGQGNEQYF
>few|TRBJ1-2|TRBV11-2|17|TRBD1
TGTGCCAGCAGCGAAGGGGCCGGGACAGCCCCGTTCTATGGCTACACCTTC
CASSEGAGTAPFYGYTF
>-|TRBJ2-5|TRBV7-8|15|TRBD2
TGTGCCAGCAGACTAGCGGGAAGGGCCGTAGAGACCCAGTACTTC
CASRLAGRAVETQYF
>-|TRBJ1-3|TRBV9|17|-
TGTGCCAGCAGCGTAGAGGCAGGGGCGTTCTCTGGAAACACCATATATTTT
CASSVEAGAFSGNTIYF
>once|TRBJ1-1|TRBV6-5|11|-
TGTGCCATCAGACAGAACACTGAAGCTTTCTTT
CAIRQNTEAFF
>-|TRBJ2-1|TRBV27|14|TRBD2
TGTGCCAGCAGACTAGCGGGATCCTACAATGAGCAGTTCTTC
CASRLAGSYNEQFF
>-|TRBJ1-4|TRBV5-4|14|TRBD1
TGTGCCAGCAGCTTGGAGGGGGCTAGAGAAAAACTGTTTTTT
CASSLEGAREKLFF
>-|TRBJ1-1|TRBV2|13|-
TGTGCCAGCAGTGTGTCGGGGAACACTGAAGCTTTCTTT
CASSVSGNTEAFF
>-|TRBJ1-6|TRBV7-2|15|-
TGTGCCAGCAGCTTAGAGGGACAAGATAATTCACCCCTCCACTTT
CASSLEGQDNSPLHF
>-|TRBJ2-5|TRBV7-9|18|TRBD2
TGTGCCAGCAGCTTAGAAGGGGGCCTAGCGGGAGTTCAAGAGACCCAGTACTTC
CASSLEGGLAGVQETQYF
>-|TRBJ2-7|TRBV27|14|TRBD2
TGTGCCAGCAGTTTCACTAGCGGGACGTACGAGCAGTACTTC
CASSFTSGTYEQYF
>-|TRBJ2-7|TRBV30|14|TRBD1
TGTGCCTGGGGGGGACAGGTGAGGTCCTACGAGCAGTACTTC
CAWGGQVRSYEQYF
>-|TRBJ2-1|TRBV28|17|TRBD2
TGTGCCAGCAGTTTTCTGGGACTACGTAGCTCCTACAATGAGCAGTTCTTC
CASSFLGLRSSYNEQFF
>-|TRBJ2-3|TRBV5-4|14|TRBD2
TGTGCCAGCTGGGCGGGGGGGCCTCAAGATACGCAGTATTTT
CASWAGGPQDTQYF
>-|TRBJ1-1|TRBV19|15|TRBD1
TGTGCCAGTGGACTAAGACAGGGCATGAACACTGAAGCTTTCTTT
CASGLRQGMNTEAFF
>-|TRBJ2-3|TRBV27|16|TRBD1
TGTGCCAGCAGTTTAGGACAGGGAAGGAGCACAGATACGCAGTATTTT
CASSLGQGRSTDTQYF
>-|TRBJ2-1|TRBV7-2|14|TRBD2
TGTGCCAGCAGCTTAGGGGGACTAGTAAATGAGCAGTTCTTC
CASSLGGLVNEQFF
>-|TRBJ2-1|TRBV7-3|14|TRBD1
TGTGCCAGCAGCTTGGGACAGCCTGGCAATGAGCAGTTCTTC
CASSLGQPGNEQFF
>-|TRBJ2-2|TRBV7-7|15|TRBD1
TGTGCCAGCAGCATGACAGGGCTCAACACCGGGGAGCTGTTTTTT
CASSMTGLNTGELFF
>-|TRBJ2-1|TRBV27|14|-
TGTGCCAGTTCGTTTGGCAGTTTAATCAATGAGCAGTTCTTC
CASSFGSLINEQFF
>-|TRBJ1-2|TRBV2|11|TRBD1
TGTGCCAGCATGGGACAGGGGGCGTTCACCTTC
CASMGQGAFTF
>many|TRBJ2-7|TRBV6-5|14|TRBD1
TGTGCCAGCAGAAGGGACAGGTCGATCTACGAGCAGTACTTC
CASRRDRSIYEQYF
>few|TRBJ1-5|TRBV6-4|13|-
TGTGCCAGCAGTGCGGAGGGCGGACAGCCCCAGCATTTT
CASSAEGGQPQHF